These 22 T cell receptor beta chains share one sample of origin, sequenced in a study of blood T cells in healthy people across ages. A sample-barcoded 5' primer and a J-beta primer mix were used in a second PCR of roughly 7 to 11 cycles. From the 5' RACE reads, TCRdb called clonotypes with MiXCR, one entry per CDR3 protein. The sample contains around 800,000 distinct CDR3 sequences, roughly 25% of which appear only once. This sample was also put to use in a study of T cells of mothers and their children.

Sequencing input: blood. These receptors came from a boy between 10 and 17 years old in good health.

The chain employs TRBV19 and TRBJ2-3; 9 nucleotides match TRBD2. Germline lookup yields CDR1 LNHDA and CDR2 SQIVND (reference sequence). Trimming cost V 8 bases and J 7 bases; bases outside gene matches: 10. The CDR3 sequence is 14 residues long. CDR3 DNA: TGTGCCAGTCGGCGGGAGGGCCTGGGGAATACGCAGTATTTT. Its translation is CASRREGLGNTQYF.

CDR3 in amino acids: CASSLRDKGGIQYF. In DNA form, the CDR3 reads TGTGCCAGCAGCCTCCGGGACAAGGGGGGCATTCAGTACTTC. This rearrangement joins TRBV12-3 or TRBV12-4 to TRBJ2-4; either TRBD1 or TRBD2 may fit D (6 bases each). The CDR3 extends over 14 amino acids. Trimming stripped 6 bases from V and 9 bases from J, with 18 bases between.

The chain combines TRBV7-9 with TRBJ2-2; D is unresolved. CDR1 is SEHNR, CDR2 FQNEAQ, per germline (reference sequence). V shed 5 bases and J shed 3 bases, with 10 bases lying between them. The CDR3 is made up of 14 amino acids. The CDR3 is CASSLRKDTGELFF. CDR3 nucleotide sequence: TGTGCCAGCAGCCTCCGCAAGGACACCGGGGAGCTGTTTTTT.

The rearrangement joins TRBV7-8 to TRBJ2-1; either TRBD1 or TRBD2 may supply D (5 bases each). The V end lost 5 bases, the J end lost 0 bases, and 11 bases lay between the germline ends. Germline V gene sequence: CDR1 SGHVS, CDR2 FQNEAQ. There are 15 residues in the CDR3. DNA for the CDR3: TGTGCCAGCAGCCGACAGCGGAGCTCCTACAATGAGCAGTTCTTC. Protein sequence: CASSRQRSSYNEQFF. The variable domain in full, completed from reference TRBV7-8 and TRBJ2-1, reads GAGVSQSPRYKVAKRGQDVALRCDPISGHVSLFWYQQALGQGPEFLTYFQNEAQLDKSGLPSDRFFAERPEGSVSTLKIQRTQQEDSAVYLCASSRQRSSYNEQFFGPGTRLTVL.

This clonotype appeared a few times. The chain has TRBV7-9 and TRBJ1-4; D is undetermined. V was trimmed by 7 bases and J by 3 bases, leaving 18 bases between them. The CDR3 contains 16 residues. In germline, CDR1 is SEHNR, CDR2 FQNEAQ (reference sequence). In DNA, the CDR3 is TGTGCCAGCAAACCAGGAGGGCCCTTACCTAATGAAAAACTGTTTTTT. Encoded protein: CASKPGGPLPNEKLFF.

The V call is TRBV5-1, the J call TRBJ2-4; TRBD1 matches at 7 bases. The CDR3 contains 14 residues. In germline, CDR1 is SGHRS, CDR2 YFSETQ. V was clipped by 0 bases and J by 6 bases; unmatched bases: 3. In DNA, the CDR3 is TGCGCCAGCAGCTTGGACAGGGGTTTAAACATTCAGTACTTC. This translates into CASSLDRGLNIQYF.

This rearrangement joins TRBV24-1 to TRBJ2-3, with D possibly matching TRBD1 (5 bases). Germline values: CDR1 KGHDR, CDR2 SFDVKD. CDR3 length: 15 amino acids. V was trimmed by 4 bases and J by 0 bases, leaving 10 bases between them. The CDR3, as DNA: TGTGCCACCAGTGACCCGACAGCTAGCACAGATACGCAGTATTTT. It encodes CATSDPTASTDTQYF.

As regards this clonotype: Relative to the germline gene, one junction end is altered; a read error may explain this. The chain uses TRBV28 and TRBJ2-5; D not resolved. Near its end, the DNA agrees better with TRBJ2-7, so the J call may be wrong. Germline-derived CDR1 and CDR2 are MDHEN and SYDVKM. This CDR3 has 14 amino acids. The CDR3 DNA sequence: TGCGCCAGCAGTATTAAAACAGAGAACTACGAGCAGTACTTC. This sequence encodes CASSIKTENYEQYF.

The chain recombines TRBV15 with TRBJ1-2; 7 positions match TRBD1. Per the germline V gene, CDR1 is LNHNV and CDR2 is YYDKDF (reference sequence). The CDR3 runs 15 residues. The junction had 9 bases not matched to a gene; V was cut back by 0 bases and J by 8 bases. The CDR3 protein is CATSRDRGPGTGYTF. The CDR3 coding sequence is TGTGCCACCAGCAGAGATAGGGGGCCGGGCACGGGCTACACCTTC.

V is TRBV12-5 and J is TRBJ1-2; D remains ambiguous. The CDR3 length is 15 residues. Germline V CDR1 and CDR2: LGHNT, FRNRAP. The V and J ends lost 9 bases and 5 bases respectively, with 22 bases between them. The DNA of the CDR3 is TGTGCTAGCATCCCCGGTTTGGGTTTGGGGTATGGCTACACCTTC. It specifies CASIPGLGLGYGYTF. Complete variable domain (other parts from reference TRBV12-5 and TRBJ1-2): DARVTQTPRHKVTEMGQEVTMRCQPILGHNTVFWYRQTMMQGLELLAYFRNRAPLDDSGMPKDRFSAEMPDATLATLKIQPSEPRDSAVYFCASIPGLGLGYGYTFGSGTRLTVV.

A few counts support this clonotype. The CDR3 DNA follows: TGTGCCAGCAGTCCGCTGGGCTCTGGAGGTTCCTATGGCTACACCTTC. Translating gives CASSPLGSGGSYGYTF. The chain joins TRBV6-5 to TRBJ1-2; D remains ambiguous. The CDR3 length is 16 residues. The V gene lost 5 bases and the J gene lost 4 bases, with 20 bases spanning the gap. CDR1 and CDR2 (germline): MNHEY, SVGAGI.

This clonotype was counted between two and nine times. J is TRBJ2-2 and V is TRBV5-1; D is unresolved. The germline gives CDR1 SGHRS, CDR2 YFSETQ. The CDR3 consists of 13 residues. V lost 1 base, J lost 3 bases, and 4 bases lay in between. In DNA, the CDR3 is TGCGCCAGCAGCTTGATCCACACCGGGGAGCTGTTTTTT. It translates to CASSLIHTGELFF.

This clonotype has a count of ten or more. The chain is built from TRBV4-1 and TRBJ2-5, with a tentative D call TRBD1 (6 bases). This CDR3 is 14 amino acids long. Trimming removed 0 bases from V and 5 bases from J, with 10 bases in between. Germline-derived CDR1 and CDR2 are MGHRA and YSYEKL. CDR3 residues: CASSQDPRGETQYF. DNA for the CDR3: TGCGCCAGCAGCCAAGATCCCAGGGGTGAGACCCAGTACTTC.

The V and J genes are TRBV12-3 or TRBV12-4 and TRBJ2-5, with 11 positions matching TRBD1. The DNA end lines up better with TRBJ2-1; the J call may be wrong. This CDR3 contains 14 residues. CDR3 protein: CASSPGQGAREQFF. The DNA of the CDR3 is TGTGCCAGCAGCCCCGGACAGGGGGCGCGCGAGCAGTTCTTC.

This clonotype has a handful of counts. This sequence joins TRBV7-9 and TRBJ1-4; TRBD1 matches 9 bases. Trimming removed 5 bases from V and 7 bases from J; junction bases left unmatched: 14. There are 17 residues in the CDR3. The germline gives CDR1 SEHNR, CDR2 FQNEAQ (reference sequence). The CDR3 DNA reads TGTGCCAGCAGCCCGGCCCGGGGGGACAGGGTTACTGAAAAACTGTTTTTT. As protein: CASSPARGDRVTEKLFF.

The chain recombines TRBV11-2 with TRBJ2-3, with 9 bases that match TRBD2. Trimming cost V 4 bases and J 5 bases; bases outside gene matches: 10. From germline, CDR1 is SGHAT and CDR2 FQNNGV. The CDR3 covers 16 residues. The CDR3 coding sequence is TGTGCCAGCAGCTCACTCCCCTTAGCGGGGGAAGATACGCAGTATTTT. Amino acids: CASSSLPLAGEDTQYF. Full variable domain (missing parts from reference TRBV11-2 and TRBJ2-3): EAGVAQSPRYKIIEKRQSVAFWCNPISGHATLYWYQQILGQGPKLLIQFQNNGVVDDSQLPKDRFSAERLKGVDSTLKIQPAKLEDSAVYLCASSSLPLAGEDTQYFGPGTRLTVL.

The V and J genes are TRBV3-1 and TRBJ2-5; D remains unclear. Per germline, CDR1 LGHDT and CDR2 YNNKEL (reference sequence). Trimming removed 3 bases at V and 5 bases at J, with 10 bases between. The CDR3 loop spans 13 amino acids. The CDR3 is CASSQGSAETQYF. DNA for the CDR3: TGTGCCAGCAGCCAGGGCTCTGCGGAGACCCAGTACTTC.

There are many counts of this clonotype. The V call is TRBV9, the J call TRBJ1-1; D gene unclear. The CDR3 has 13 residues. Germline assignment: CDR1 SGDLS and CDR2 YYNGEE. Deletions cut 3 bases from V and 4 bases from J, with 10 bases between. The CDR3 coding sequence is TGTGCCAGCAGCGCACAGCTGCGCACTGAAGCTTTCTTT. Translated, it gives CASSAQLRTEAFF.

J is TRBJ1-1 and V is TRBV5-1, with no clear D. The germline V gene encodes CDR1 SGHRS and CDR2 YFSETQ. The CDR3 length is 13 residues. Trimming cost V 4 bases and J 2 bases, with 9 bases left between them. CDR3 sequence: CASSVRINTEAFF. CDR3 DNA sequence: TGCGCCAGCAGCGTGCGTATTAACACTGAAGCTTTCTTT.

This clonotype showed up just a few times. The V call is TRBV27, the J call TRBJ1-2, with D possibly being TRBD1 (5 bases). V lost 2 bases to trimming and J lost 3 bases, with 19 bases between them. The CDR3 consists of 17 residues. CDR1 and CDR2 (germline): MNHEY, SMNVEV (reference sequence). CDR3 sequence: CASSLSLWAGLDYGYTF. DNA of the CDR3: TGTGCCAGCAGTTTAAGTCTGTGGGCAGGGTTAGACTATGGCTACACCTTC.

The chain employs TRBV6-6 and TRBJ1-3; 7 bases match TRBD1. Germline-derived CDR1 and CDR2 are MNHNY and SVGAGI (reference sequence). Trimming removed 6 bases from V and 2 bases from J; junction bases left unmatched: 10. The CDR3 extends over 16 amino acids. CDR3 nucleotide sequence: TGTGCCAGCAGGCAGTACCAGGGGGATACTGGAAACACCATATATTTT. Amino acid sequence: CASRQYQGDTGNTIYF.

A single count supports this clonotype. The V and J genes are TRBV28 and TRBJ1-4, with TRBD1 identical over 8 bases. This CDR3 has 16 residues. CDR1 MDHEN and CDR2 SYDVKM come from the germline V gene. V lost 6 bases to trimming and J lost 2 bases; unmatched junction nucleotides: 8. CDR3 loop: CASSINPGGTNEKLFF. The CDR3 DNA follows: TGTGCCAGCAGCATCAATCCAGGGGGCACTAATGAAAAACTGTTTTTT.